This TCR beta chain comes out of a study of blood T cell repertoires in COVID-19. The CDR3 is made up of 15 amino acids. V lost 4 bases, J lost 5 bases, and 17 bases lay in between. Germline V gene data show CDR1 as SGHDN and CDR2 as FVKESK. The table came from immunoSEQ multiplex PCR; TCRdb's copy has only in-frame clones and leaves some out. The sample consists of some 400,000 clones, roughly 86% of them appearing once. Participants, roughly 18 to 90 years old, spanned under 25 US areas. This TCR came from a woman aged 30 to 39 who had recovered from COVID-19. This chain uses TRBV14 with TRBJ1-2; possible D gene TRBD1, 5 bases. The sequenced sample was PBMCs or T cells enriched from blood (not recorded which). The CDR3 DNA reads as TGTGCCAGCAGCCTACTCCGGGGGGGGAGGTATGGCTACACCTTC. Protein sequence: CASSLLRGGRYGYTF.